This TCR beta chain derives from a study of T cell repertoires in cytomegalovirus infection. Study context: Public TCR beta signatures were indicative of both CMV infection and a matching HLA type.

Study-level points and caveats: CMV carriers having the relevant HLA were flagged by cumulative public TCR beta family frequency. What dominated the ex vivo response were HLA-C-restricted CMV-specific TCR beta clonotypes.

V dropped 5 bases and J dropped 7; count of bases not matched to a gene: 4. CDR1 is SGHTA and CDR2 is FQGNSA in the germline V gene. The CDR3 totals 14 residues. A single record per CDR3 protein comes from TCRdb applying MiXCR to the reads. The sample records 200,000 to 250,000 distinct CDR3 sequences, about 20% being singletons. A remark on this clonotype: Its antigen is not identified.

The chain employs TRBV7-2 and TRBJ2-5; 13 nucleotides line up with TRBD2. This TCR was recovered from a human donor in good health (CMV status not recorded). Some clones in this sample may be carry-over from other donors' samples. Sequences were obtained from CD8+ T cells from PBMCs. CDR3 sequence (DNA): TGTGCCAGCAGCCCAAGACTAGCGGGGGGGACCCAGTACTTC. It codes for CASSPRLAGGTQYF.